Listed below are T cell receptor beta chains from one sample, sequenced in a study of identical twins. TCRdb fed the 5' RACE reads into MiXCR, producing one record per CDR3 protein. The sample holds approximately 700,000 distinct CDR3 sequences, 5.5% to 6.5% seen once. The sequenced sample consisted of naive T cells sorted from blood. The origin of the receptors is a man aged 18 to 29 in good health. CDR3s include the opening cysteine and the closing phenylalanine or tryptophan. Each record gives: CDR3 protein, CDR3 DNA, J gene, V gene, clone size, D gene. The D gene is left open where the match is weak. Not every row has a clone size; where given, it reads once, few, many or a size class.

CSATGLHFYEQYF,TGCAGTGCTACTGGACTACACTTCTACGAGCAGTACTTC,TRBJ2-7,TRBV20-1,many,NA
CASSKTDGRETQYF,TGTGCCAGCAGCAAGACAGATGGCAGGGAGACCCAGTACTTC,TRBJ2-5,TRBV7-8,NA,NA
CSGGTSGRLRQETQYF,TGCAGTGGGGGGACTAGCGGGAGGTTACGGCAAGAGACCCAGTACTTC,TRBJ2-5,TRBV20-1,NA,TRBD2
CATSGGTLSTDTQYF,TGTGCCACCTCGGGGGGAACCCTAAGCACAGATACGCAGTATTTT,TRBJ2-3,TRBV24-1,NA,TRBD2
CASRPLAGGFEQFF,TGCGCCAGCAGGCCCTTAGCGGGAGGTTTTGAGCAGTTCTTC,TRBJ2-1,TRBV5-1,many,TRBD2
CASSQGRLDTGELFF,TGCGCCAGCAGCCAAGGCCGGCTTGATACCGGGGAGCTGTTTTTT,TRBJ2-2,TRBV4-3,NA,NA
CASSAGTVYGYTF,TGTGCCAGCAGCGCCGGGACAGTCTATGGCTACACCTTC,TRBJ1-2,TRBV9,many,TRBD1
CASSPDRVDGYTF,TGCGCCAGCAGCCCGGACAGGGTAGATGGCTACACCTTC,TRBJ1-2,TRBV5-1,many,TRBD1
CASSVAVGTGELFF,TGTGCCAGCAGCGTAGCAGTGGGCACCGGGGAGCTGTTTTTT,TRBJ2-2,TRBV9,few,NA
CASSLLAGMGYNEQFF,TGTGCCAGCAGTTTACTCGCGGGAATGGGCTACAATGAGCAGTTCTTC,TRBJ2-1,TRBV12-3/TRBV12-4,many,NA
CASSSPRRSTDTQYF,TGTGCCAGCAGCTCCCCGCGGCGGAGCACAGATACGCAGTATTTT,TRBJ2-3,TRBV7-9,many,NA
CASSQGIGAGGTDTQYF,TGCGCCAGCAGCCAAGGCATTGGAGCGGGAGGCACAGATACGCAGTATTTT,TRBJ2-3,TRBV4-3,many,TRBD2
CASSLDRGRGSPLHF,TGCGCCAGCAGCTTGGATCGGGGACGAGGATCACCCCTCCACTTT,TRBJ1-6,TRBV5-1,many,NA
CASSQNLADNIQYF,TGCGCCAGCAGCCAAAATCTAGCGGATAACATTCAGTACTTC,TRBJ2-4,TRBV4-1,few,TRBD2
CAISESPGQGLEAFF,TGTGCCATCAGTGAGTCCCCAGGACAGGGACTTGAAGCTTTCTTT,TRBJ1-1,TRBV10-3,NA,TRBD1
CSARDGETYEQYF,TGCAGTGCTAGAGATGGGGAGACCTACGAGCAGTACTTC,TRBJ2-7,TRBV20-1,many,NA
CASSDSQASSTDTQYF,TGTGCCAGCAGTGACTCGCAGGCCTCTAGCACAGATACGCAGTATTTT,TRBJ2-3,TRBV6-4,few,NA
CSARDLEGLRGYQETQYF,TGCAGTGCTAGAGACTTAGAGGGTTTGCGAGGGTACCAAGAGACCCAGTACTTC,TRBJ2-5,TRBV20-1,many,NA